This T cell receptor beta chain was recovered during a study of vaccination and CD4 T cells after COVID-19. About the study: A positive SARS-CoV-2 nasal swab PCR result was recorded for each convalescent patient; about 9 were mild and one severe.

Notes on this clonotype: Antigen specificity is unknown.

Treatment: approximately nine-day PBMC culture with coronavirus spike peptide pools or control peptides (ViraFEST assay). The Oncomine TCR Beta short-read assay was applied to DNA of cultured CD4+ T cells. TCRdb passed the PCR reads through MiXCR, listing each CDR3 protein once. The data show fewer than 10,000 distinct CDR3 sequences, roughly three fifths seen once. The V gene's germline CDR1 is MNHNS and CDR2 SASEGT. The CDR3 sequence is 14 residues long. J was trimmed by 6 bases and V by 7 bases; bases with no gene match: 10. The source is a human donor who had recovered from COVID-19. The sequencing sample was made of CD4+ T cells from blood, cultured in vitro. This rearrangement joins TRBV6-1 to TRBJ1-1; 8 bases map to TRBD1. CDR3 loop: CASTPRTGRSEAFF. Here the CDR3 DNA reads TGTGCCAGCACACCAAGGACAGGGCGATCTGAAGCTTTCTTT.